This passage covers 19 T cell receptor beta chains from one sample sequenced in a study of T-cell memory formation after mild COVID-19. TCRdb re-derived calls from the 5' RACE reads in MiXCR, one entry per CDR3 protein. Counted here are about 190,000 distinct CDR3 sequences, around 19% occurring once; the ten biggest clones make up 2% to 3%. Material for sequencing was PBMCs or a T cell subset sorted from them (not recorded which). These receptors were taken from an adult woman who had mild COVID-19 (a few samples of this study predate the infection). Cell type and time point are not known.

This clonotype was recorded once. The CDR3 DNA sequence: TGTGCCACCAGTGTTTCCGGGACAGGGTTCAATGAGCAGTTCTTC. Translating it yields CATSVSGTGFNEQFF. The V gene is TRBV24-1, the J gene TRBJ2-1; 9 bases align to TRBD1. The CDR3 is made up of 15 amino acids. CDR1 and CDR2 (germline): KGHDR, SFDVKD. Trimming at V came to 5 bases and at J to 6 bases, leaving 7 bases not matched to a gene.

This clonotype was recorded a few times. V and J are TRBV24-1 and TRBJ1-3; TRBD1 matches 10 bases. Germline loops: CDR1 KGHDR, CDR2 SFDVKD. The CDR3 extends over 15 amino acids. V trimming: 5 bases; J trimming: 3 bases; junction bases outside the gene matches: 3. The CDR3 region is CATSAGTGDGNTIYF. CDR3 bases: TGTGCCACCAGTGCCGGGACAGGGGATGGAAACACCATATATTTT.

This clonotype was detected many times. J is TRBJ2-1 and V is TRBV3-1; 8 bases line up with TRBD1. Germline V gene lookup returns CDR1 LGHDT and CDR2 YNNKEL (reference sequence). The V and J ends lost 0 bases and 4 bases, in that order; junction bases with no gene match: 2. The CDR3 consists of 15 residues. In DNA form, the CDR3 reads TGTGCCAGCAGCCAAGACACAGGGGGGTACAATGAGCAGTTCTTC. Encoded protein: CASSQDTGGYNEQFF.

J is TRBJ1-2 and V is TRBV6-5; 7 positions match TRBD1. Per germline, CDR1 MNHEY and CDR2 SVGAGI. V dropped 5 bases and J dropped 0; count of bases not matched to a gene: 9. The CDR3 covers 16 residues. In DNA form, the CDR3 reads TGTGCCAGCAGTCCGGGAGGACAGGACGCTAACTATGGCTACACCTTC. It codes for CASSPGGQDANYGYTF.

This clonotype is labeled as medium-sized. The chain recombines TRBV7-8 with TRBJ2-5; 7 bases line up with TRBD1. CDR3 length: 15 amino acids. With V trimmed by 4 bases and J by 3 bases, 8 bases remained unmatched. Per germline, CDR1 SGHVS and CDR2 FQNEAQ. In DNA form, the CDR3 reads TGTGCCAGCAGCTCCAGCAGGGGGTATGAAGAGACCCAGTACTTC. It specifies CASSSSRGYEETQYF.

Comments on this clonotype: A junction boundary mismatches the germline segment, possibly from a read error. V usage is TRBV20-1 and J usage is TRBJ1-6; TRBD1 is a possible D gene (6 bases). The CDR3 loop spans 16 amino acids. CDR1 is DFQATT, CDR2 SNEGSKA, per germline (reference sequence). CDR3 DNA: TGCAGTGCTAGAGATAGGGGGACAACCGGGAATTCACCCCCCCACTTT. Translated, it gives CSARDRGTTGNSPPHF.

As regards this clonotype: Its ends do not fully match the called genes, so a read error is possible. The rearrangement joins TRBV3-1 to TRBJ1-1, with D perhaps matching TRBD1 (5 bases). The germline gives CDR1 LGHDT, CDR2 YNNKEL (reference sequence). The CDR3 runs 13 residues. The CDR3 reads CASSQARAGESFF. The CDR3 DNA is TGTGCCAGCAGCCAAGCCAGGGCGGGTGAATCTTTCTTT.

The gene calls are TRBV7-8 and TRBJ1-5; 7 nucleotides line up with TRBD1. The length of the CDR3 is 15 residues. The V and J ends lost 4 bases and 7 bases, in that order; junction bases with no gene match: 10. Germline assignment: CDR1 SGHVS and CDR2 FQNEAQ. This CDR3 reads CASSYSGTASQPQHF. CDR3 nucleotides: TGTGCCAGCAGCTACTCCGGGACAGCGTCCCAGCCCCAGCATTTT.

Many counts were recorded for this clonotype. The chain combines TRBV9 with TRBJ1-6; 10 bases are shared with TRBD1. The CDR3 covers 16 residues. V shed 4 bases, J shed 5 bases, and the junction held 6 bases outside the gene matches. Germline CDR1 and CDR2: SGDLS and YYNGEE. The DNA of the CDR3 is TGTGCCAGCAGCCCGAGGACAGGGGGAAATAATTCACCCCTCCACTTT. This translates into CASSPRTGGNNSPLHF.

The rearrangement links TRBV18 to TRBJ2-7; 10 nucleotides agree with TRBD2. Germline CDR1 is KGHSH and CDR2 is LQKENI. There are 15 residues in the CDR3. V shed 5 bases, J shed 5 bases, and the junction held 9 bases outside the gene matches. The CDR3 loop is CASSSLAGEGNEQYF. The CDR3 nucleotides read TGTGCCAGCTCAAGTCTAGCGGGAGAGGGAAACGAGCAGTACTTC. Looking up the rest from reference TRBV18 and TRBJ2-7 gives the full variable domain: NAGVMQNPRHLVRRRGQEARLRCSPMKGHSHVYWYRQLPEEGLKFMVYLQKENIIDESGMPKERFSAEFPKEGPSILRIQQVVRGDSAAYFCASSSLAGEGNEQYFGPGTRLTVT.

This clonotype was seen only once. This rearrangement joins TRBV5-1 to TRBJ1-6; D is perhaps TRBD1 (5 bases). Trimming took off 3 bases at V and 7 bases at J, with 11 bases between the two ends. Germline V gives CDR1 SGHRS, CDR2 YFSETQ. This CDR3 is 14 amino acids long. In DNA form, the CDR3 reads TGCGCCAGCAGCTGGGGCCCAGGGAATTCACCCCTCCACTTT. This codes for CASSWGPGNSPLHF.

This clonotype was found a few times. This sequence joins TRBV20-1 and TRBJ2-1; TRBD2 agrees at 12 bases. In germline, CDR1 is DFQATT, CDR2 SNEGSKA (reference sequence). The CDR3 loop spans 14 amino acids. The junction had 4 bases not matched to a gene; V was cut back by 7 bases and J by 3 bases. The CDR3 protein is CSGKGLAGYNEQFF. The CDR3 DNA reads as TGCAGTGGGAAGGGACTAGCGGGCTACAATGAGCAGTTCTTC.

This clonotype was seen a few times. The CDR3 DNA follows: TGTGCCAGCAGGAGCGGAAACAATGAGCAGTTCTTC. Its protein is CASRSGNNEQFF. The rearrangement uses TRBV7-2 and TRBJ2-1; D is possibly TRBD2 (5 bases). The CDR3 spans 12 residues. The germline V gene encodes CDR1 SGHTA and CDR2 FQGNSA. Trimming took 6 bases from V and 5 from J, leaving 8 bases between them.

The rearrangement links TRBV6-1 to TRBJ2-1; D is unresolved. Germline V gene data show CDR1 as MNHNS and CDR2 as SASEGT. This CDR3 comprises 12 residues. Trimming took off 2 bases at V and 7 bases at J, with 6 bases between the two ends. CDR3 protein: CASSETRNEQFF. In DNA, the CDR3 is TGTGCCAGCAGTGAAACCCGGAATGAGCAGTTCTTC.

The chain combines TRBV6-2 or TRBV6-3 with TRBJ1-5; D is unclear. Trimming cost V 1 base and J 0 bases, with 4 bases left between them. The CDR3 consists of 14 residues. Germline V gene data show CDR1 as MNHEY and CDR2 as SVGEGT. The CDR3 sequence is CASSYYSSNQPQHF. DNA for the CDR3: TGTGCCAGCAGTTACTACAGTAGCAATCAGCCCCAGCATTTT.

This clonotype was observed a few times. CDR3 sequence: CASSFGTVSTDTQYF. CDR3 DNA sequence: TGTGCCAGCAGCTTCGGGACAGTGAGCACAGATACGCAGTATTTT. This chain uses TRBV6-2 or TRBV6-3 with TRBJ2-3, with TRBD1 matching over 7 bases. This CDR3 is 15 amino acids long. Germline V lookup: CDR1 MNHEY, CDR2 SVGEGT. Unmatched junction bases numbered 6, after V lost 6 bases and J lost 0 bases.

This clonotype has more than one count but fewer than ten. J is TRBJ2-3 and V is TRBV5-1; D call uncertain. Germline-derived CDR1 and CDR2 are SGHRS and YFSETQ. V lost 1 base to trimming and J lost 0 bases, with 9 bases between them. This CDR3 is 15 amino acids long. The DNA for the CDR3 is TGCGCCAGCAGCTTGTCCCCAACTAGCACAGATACGCAGTATTTT. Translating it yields CASSLSPTSTDTQYF.

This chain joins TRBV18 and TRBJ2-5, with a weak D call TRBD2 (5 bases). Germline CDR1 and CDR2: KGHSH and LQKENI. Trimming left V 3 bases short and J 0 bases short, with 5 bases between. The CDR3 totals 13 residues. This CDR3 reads CASSPRDQETQYF. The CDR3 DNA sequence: TGTGCCAGCTCACCGAGGGACCAAGAGACCCAGTACTTC.

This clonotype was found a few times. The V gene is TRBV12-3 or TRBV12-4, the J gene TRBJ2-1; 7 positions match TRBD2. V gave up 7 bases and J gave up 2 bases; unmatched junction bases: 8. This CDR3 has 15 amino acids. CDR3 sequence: CASIKGGGPYNEQFF. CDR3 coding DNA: TGTGCCAGCATTAAGGGCGGGGGTCCCTACAATGAGCAGTTCTTC.